The 25 T cell receptor beta chains given below trace back to one sample, sequenced in a study of blood T cell repertoires in COVID-19. Clones were sequenced by immunoSEQ multiplex PCR, and TCRdb holds only the in-frame ones, with some missing. The table includes under 150,000 clones, 84% detected once. The sequenced sample consisted of PBMCs or T cells enriched from blood (not recorded which). These receptors were obtained from a woman between 50 and 59 years old who had been exposed to COVID-19.

CDR3 bases: TGTGCCAGCAGTTTAGGGACAGGGTACGAAAAACTGTTTTTT. Its translation is CASSLGTGYEKLFF. The chain joins TRBV27 to TRBJ1-4, with 9 bases aligning to TRBD1. The junction had 3 bases not matched to a gene; V was cut back by 2 bases and J by 8 bases. The CDR3 covers 14 residues. Germline CDR1 reads MNHEY; CDR2 reads SMNVEV (reference sequence).

This clone was found a few times. The chain uses TRBV12-3 or TRBV12-4 and TRBJ1-4; 9 bases match TRBD1. The CDR3 has 13 residues. V was clipped by 6 bases and J by 8 bases; unmatched bases: 4. Here the CDR3 DNA reads TGTGCCAGCAGACTCGGGACAGGGGAAAAACTGTTTTTT. Residues: CASRLGTGEKLFF.

The CDR3 nucleotides are TGTGCCAGCAGCCGGGCGGCGCGGGATTCACCCCTCCACTTT. It specifies CASSRAARDSPLHF. V gene TRBV14 combines with J gene TRBJ1-6; D is undetermined. Trimming shortened V by 4 bases and J by 8 bases, and 12 bases separated the two germline ends. CDR3 length: 14 amino acids. From germline, CDR1 is SGHDN and CDR2 FVKESK.

The chain links TRBV9 to TRBJ2-1, with D tentatively TRBD2 (6 bases). Deletions cut 3 bases from V and 5 bases from J, with 18 bases between. CDR3 length: 16 residues. Germline V gives CDR1 SGDLS, CDR2 YYNGEE. In DNA form, the CDR3 reads TGTGCCAGCAGCGATAGCGGCCCTTCCCGGGACAATGAGCAGTTCTTC. Its translation: CASSDSGPSRDNEQFF.

J is TRBJ1-5 and V is TRBV27; TRBD1 agrees at 8 bases. The CDR3 contains 16 residues. The germline CDR1 and CDR2 sequences are MNHEY and SMNVEV (reference sequence). Unmatched junction bases numbered 4, after V lost 1 base and J lost 2 bases. The CDR3 DNA follows: TGTGCCAGCAGTTTATACGGACAGGGACGCAATCAGCCCCAGCATTTT. Translation: CASSLYGQGRNQPQHF.

The chain couples TRBV11-2 to TRBJ1-3; D not certain. V lost 3 bases, J lost 0 bases, and 9 bases lay in between. The CDR3 consists of 15 residues. CDR1 and CDR2 (germline): SGHAT, FQNNGV. Here the CDR3 reads CASSFQMLSGNTIYF. In DNA, the CDR3 is TGTGCCAGCAGCTTCCAGATGCTCTCTGGAAACACCATATATTTT.

This clone occurred a few times. The chain carries TRBV11-2 and TRBJ2-2, with 8 bases lining up with TRBD2. V lost 5 bases and J lost 7; bases outside the gene matches: 9. The CDR3 is 15 amino acids. Germline V lookup: CDR1 SGHAT, CDR2 FQNNGV. The CDR3 DNA reads as TGTGCCAGCAGCAAAGGGACTAGAGTCGGCGGGGAGCTGTTTTTT. Protein product: CASSKGTRVGGELFF.

The gene calls are TRBV7-2 and TRBJ2-5; 13 bases match TRBD2. This CDR3 has 14 residues. The junction had 6 bases not matched to a gene; V was cut back by 5 bases and J by 9 bases. Germline CDR1 SGHTA, CDR2 FQGNSA. CDR3: CASSPTSGRAAQYF. The CDR3 nucleotides are TGTGCCAGCAGCCCTACTAGCGGGAGGGCCGCCCAGTACTTC. Filled out from reference TRBV7-2 and TRBJ2-5, the complete variable domain reads GAGVSQSPSNKVTEKGKDVELRCDPISGHTALYWYRQSLGQGLEFLIYFQGNSAPDKSGLPSDRFSAERTGGSVSTLTIQRTQQEDSAVYLCASSPTSGRAAQYFGPGTRLLVL.

The sample holds a few counts of this clone. V gene TRBV19 combines with J gene TRBJ1-2; tentative D call: TRBD1 (5 bases). CDR1 is LNHDA and CDR2 is SQIVND in the germline V gene (reference sequence). This CDR3 comprises 16 residues. V was cut by 3 bases and J by 4 bases, with 18 bases left in between. The CDR3 is CASSMEGRGRGYGYTF. In nucleotides, the CDR3 is TGTGCCAGTAGTATGGAGGGACGAGGACGGGGCTATGGCTACACCTTC.

This clone appeared once. The gene calls are TRBV27 and TRBJ1-5; 10 positions match TRBD1. With V trimmed by 5 bases and J by 2 bases, 15 bases remained unmatched. The CDR3 contains 19 residues. In germline, CDR1 is MNHEY, CDR2 SMNVEV (reference sequence). CDR3 sequence: CASSPDVGTGVLGNQPQHF. The CDR3 DNA follows: TGTGCCAGCAGTCCAGACGTCGGGACAGGGGTTTTAGGCAATCAGCCCCAGCATTTT.

The V gene is TRBV7-9, the J gene TRBJ2-3; D gene ambiguous. With 0 bases removed from V and 6 bases from J, the gap between germline ends came to 4 bases. This CDR3 has 12 amino acids. Germline CDR1 and CDR2: SEHNR and FQNEAQ (reference sequence). CDR3 sequence: CASSLAEDTQYF. As DNA, the CDR3 is TGTGCCAGCAGCTTAGCGGAGGATACGCAGTATTTT.

J is TRBJ1-1 and V is TRBV20-1; 7 bases map to TRBD1. The ends lost 3 bases at V and 4 bases at J; junction bases unmatched: 5. Per the germline V gene, CDR1 is DFQATT and CDR2 is SNEGSKA (reference sequence). The CDR3 covers 13 residues. The CDR3 sequence is CSASVPGGTEAFF. CDR3 DNA: TGCAGTGCTAGTGTACCAGGGGGCACTGAAGCTTTCTTT.

This clone was detected only a few times. The J gene is TRBJ1-1, the V gene TRBV21-1. TRBV21-1 is annotated as a pseudogene. This CDR3 spans 13 amino acids. The CDR3 nucleotides read TGTGCCAGCAGCAACGGGGAGGCCACTGAAGCTTTCTTT. Its translation is CASSNGEATEAFF.

The chain couples TRBV28 to TRBJ1-1; D is ambiguous. Trimming removed 6 bases from V and 4 bases from J, with 24 bases in between. The CDR3 length is 17 residues. Germline V lookup: CDR1 MDHEN, CDR2 SYDVKM. This CDR3 is CASSPDGGRPSVTEAFF. For the CDR3, the DNA is TGTGCCAGCAGCCCCGACGGTGGTAGACCCAGCGTCACTGAAGCTTTCTTT. Full variable domain (missing parts from reference TRBV28 and TRBJ1-1): DVKVTQSSRYLVKRTGEKVFLECVQDMDHENMFWYRQDPGLGLRLIYFSYDVKMKEKGDIPEGYSVSREKKERFSLILESASTNQTSMYLCASSPDGGRPSVTEAFFGQGTRLTVV.

V usage is TRBV7-2 and J usage is TRBJ2-7; TRBD2 might be the D (6 bases). V lost 0 bases to trimming and J lost 3 bases, with 9 bases between them. This CDR3 spans 14 amino acids. Germline V lookup: CDR1 SGHTA, CDR2 FQGNSA. The CDR3 sequence: CASSLAAGNYEQYF. For the CDR3, the DNA is TGTGCCAGCAGCTTAGCGGCGGGGAACTACGAGCAGTACTTC.

This chain uses TRBV18 with TRBJ1-4; TRBD1 aligns across 9 bases. Germline V lookup: CDR1 KGHSH, CDR2 LQKENI. The length of the CDR3 is 16 residues. The trim removed 3 bases at V and 3 bases at J, leaving 5 bases unmatched. CDR3 in amino acids: CASSPPGQGPNEKLFF. For the CDR3, the DNA is TGTGCCAGCTCACCCCCGGGACAGGGTCCTAATGAAAAACTGTTTTTT.

J is TRBJ1-4 and V is TRBV2; TRBD1 matches 7 bases. The V gene's germline CDR1 is SNHLY and CDR2 FYNNEI. The CDR3 length is 14 residues. Trimming removed 9 bases from V and 3 bases from J; junction bases left unmatched: 7. The CDR3 coding sequence is TGTGCCAGGACAGGGCCGGGAGCTAATGAAAAACTGTTTTTT. Amino acid sequence: CARTGPGANEKLFF.

The chain links TRBV11-2 to TRBJ2-1; D is unresolved. The ends were cut back, 5 bases at V and 12 bases at J, with 14 bases in the middle. CDR3 length: 12 residues. The V gene's germline CDR1 is SGHAT and CDR2 FQNNGV. The CDR3 region has the DNA TGTGCCAGCAGCCGAACCTACGTTGGGCAGTTCTTC. Its protein product is CASSRTYVGQFF. Full variable domain (rest looked up from reference TRBV11-2 and TRBJ2-1): EAGVAQSPRYKIIEKRQSVAFWCNPISGHATLYWYQQILGQGPKLLIQFQNNGVVDDSQLPKDRFSAERLKGVDSTLKIQPAKLEDSAVYLCASSRTYVGQFFGPGTRLTVL.

The chain is built from TRBV30 and TRBJ1-2; D unresolved. V lost 2 bases and J lost 0, with 10 bases in between. From germline, CDR1 is GTSNPN and CDR2 SVGIG (reference sequence). This CDR3 has 14 residues. The DNA for the CDR3 is TGTGCCTGGAGTCCACCCGTAGCTAACTATGGCTACACCTTC. Residues: CAWSPPVANYGYTF.

The V gene is TRBV11-3, the J gene TRBJ2-2; 10 bases are a match to TRBD1. CDR1 and CDR2 from the germline V gene are SGHNT and YENEEA. This CDR3 comprises 15 residues. Unmatched junction bases numbered 4, after V lost 3 bases and J lost 6 bases. This CDR3 reads CASSFMGQGSGELFF. CDR3 coding DNA: TGTGCCAGCAGCTTTATGGGACAGGGGTCCGGGGAGCTGTTTTTT.

The V gene is TRBV5-1, the J gene TRBJ1-4, with TRBD1 matching 7 bases. The CDR3 contains 14 residues. Per the germline V gene, CDR1 is SGHRS and CDR2 is YFSETQ. The ends lost 0 bases at V and 5 bases at J; junction bases unmatched: 1. In DNA, the CDR3 is TGCGCCAGCAGCTTGGGGGACAGAAATGAAAAACTGTTTTTT. This gives the protein CASSLGDRNEKLFF.

This rearrangement joins TRBV10-1 to TRBJ2-1; 12 nucleotides line up with TRBD2. J gave up 10 bases and V 9 bases, and 13 bases lay outside the gene matches. The CDR3 has 15 amino acids. Germline assignment: CDR1 WNHNN and CDR2 SYGVQD (reference sequence). In nucleotides, the CDR3 is TGCGCCAGTACCCCGGGACTAGCGGGCATCCAGGAGCAGTTCTTC. This codes for CASTPGLAGIQEQFF.

The chain couples TRBV5-1 to TRBJ1-1; possible D gene TRBD1, 6 bases. The V gene's germline CDR1 is SGHRS and CDR2 YFSETQ. Trimming shortened V by 6 bases and J by 5 bases, and 17 bases separated the two germline ends. The CDR3 sequence is 14 residues long. As DNA, the CDR3 is TGCGCCAGCACCAGAGGGGGTGGGGATACTGAAGCTTTCTTT. Protein product: CASTRGGGDTEAFF.

The table lists this clone with a count of one. This chain joins TRBV27 and TRBJ1-1; maybe TRBD1 (5 bases). V was clipped by 2 bases and J by 8 bases, with 12 bases between them. Per germline, CDR1 MNHEY and CDR2 SMNVEV (reference sequence). This CDR3 contains 13 residues. The CDR3, as DNA: TGTGCCAGCAGTTTAGGGGGGGGGACCGAAGCTTTCTTT. It encodes CASSLGGGTEAFF.

V and J are TRBV11-3 and TRBJ2-2; 7 bases map to TRBD1. The CDR3 is made up of 15 amino acids. Germline loops: CDR1 SGHNT, CDR2 YENEEA. Germline trimming cut 5 bases from V and 1 base from J; bases unmatched to any gene: 4. The CDR3 region is CASSAGDRNTGELFF. The CDR3 DNA sequence: TGTGCCAGCAGCGCCGGGGACAGGAACACCGGGGAGCTGTTTTTT.